Below, 26 T cell receptor beta chains from the same sample are listed, as sequenced in a study of graft-versus-host responses after intestinal transplantation. Antigens of these TCRs are unknown. The method was immunoSEQ multiplex PCR; TCRdb's version includes in-frame clones alone and lacks a portion of them. The repertoire holds about 130,000 clones, with about 92% as singletons. The sample was unstimulated CD4+ T cells sorted from spleen or lymph node cells, taken before intestinal transplant. The receptors stem from a human donor who received an intestinal transplant.

The CDR3 sequence is CASSGGGDSYNEQFF. Here the CDR3 DNA reads TGTGCCAGCAGCGGTGGGGGGGACTCCTACAATGAGCAGTTCTTC. V usage is TRBV9 and J usage is TRBJ2-1; 7 bases are a match to TRBD2. V dropped 3 bases and J dropped 0; count of bases not matched to a gene: 3. Germline values: CDR1 SGDLS, CDR2 YYNGEE. This CDR3 spans 15 amino acids.

This chain links TRBV7-9 with TRBJ1-2; D call uncertain. Germline loops: CDR1 SEHNR, CDR2 FQNEAQ (reference sequence). Trimming took off 3 bases at V and 6 bases at J, with 8 bases between the two ends. The CDR3 is 12 residues long. CDR3 nucleotide sequence: TGTGCCAGCAGCTTTTCTGGGGATGGCTACACCTTC. This codes for CASSFSGDGYTF.

The chain uses TRBV2 and TRBJ1-4, with a possible D match to TRBD1 (5 bases). The V end lost 8 bases, the J end lost 0 bases, and 25 bases lay between the germline ends. Germline-derived CDR1 and CDR2 are SNHLY and FYNNEI. This CDR3 is 19 amino acids long. CDR3 sequence: CASLRGDGRITATNEKLFF. As DNA, the CDR3 is TGTGCCAGCCTTAGGGGCGACGGTAGAATTACTGCAACTAATGAAAAACTGTTTTTT.

The chain employs TRBV29-1 and TRBJ1-2; no definite D call. The V gene's germline CDR1 is SQVTM and CDR2 ANQGSEA. The V end was cut by 4 bases, the J end by 5 bases, with 11 bases between. This CDR3 contains 12 residues. The DNA for the CDR3 is TGCAGCGTTGTTAAGCAGTCATATGGCTACACCTTC. This gives the protein CSVVKQSYGYTF.

V gene TRBV4-2 combines with J gene TRBJ2-1; 11 nucleotides agree with TRBD2. The J segment lost 0 bases and the V segment lost 0 bases, leaving 7 bases of the junction unmatched. Germline CDR1 reads LGHNA; CDR2 reads YNFKEQ. The CDR3 extends over 19 amino acids. The CDR3 nucleotides read TGTGCCAGCAGCCAAGATACGAGACTAGCGGGGAGCTCCTACAATGAGCAGTTCTTC. Its protein product is CASSQDTRLAGSSYNEQFF.

The V and J genes are TRBV9 and TRBJ2-5, with D possibly being TRBD1 (6 bases). The J call may be incorrect, as the DNA end agrees better with TRBJ2-7. Germline V gene sequence: CDR1 SGDLS, CDR2 YYNGEE. The CDR3 is made up of 14 amino acids. The DNA of the CDR3 is TGTGCCAGCAGCATAGGGGGTAGCTCCTACGAGCAGTACTTC. Its protein is CASSIGGSSYEQYF.

The chain has TRBV5-1 and TRBJ2-3; 7 nucleotides align to TRBD2. With V trimmed by 1 base and J by 1 base, 3 bases remained unmatched. Germline V gene lookup returns CDR1 SGHRS and CDR2 YFSETQ. There are 15 residues in the CDR3. The CDR3 DNA follows: TGCGCCAGCAGCTTGCTCCTAGCGGGCACAGATACGCAGTATTTT. It is translated as CASSLLLAGTDTQYF.

V gene TRBV5-1 combines with J gene TRBJ1-2; TRBD1 matches 8 bases. Germline trimming cut 4 bases from V and 4 bases from J; bases unmatched to any gene: 6. Germline CDR1 SGHRS, CDR2 YFSETQ. This CDR3 region has 14 residues. The CDR3 DNA reads TGCGCCAGCAGCACCGGACAGGGAGGCTATGGCTACACCTTC. Amino acids: CASSTGQGGYGYTF.

The rearrangement uses TRBV27 and TRBJ2-1; perhaps TRBD1 as D (7 bases). V was clipped by 3 bases and J by 6 bases, with 9 bases between them. Germline CDR1 and CDR2: MNHEY and SMNVEV (reference sequence). The CDR3 extends over 13 amino acids. CDR3 bases: TGTGCCAGCAGTTTCCAGGGGGGCAATGAGCAGTTCTTC. This gives the protein CASSFQGGNEQFF.

The chain carries TRBV4-1 and TRBJ1-2; D possibly corresponds to TRBD1 (5 bases). The germline V gene has CDR1 MGHRA and CDR2 YSYEKL. Trimming took 1 base from V and 2 from J, leaving 8 bases between them. CDR3 length: 14 residues. CDR3 sequence: CASSQVGANYGYTF. Here the CDR3 DNA reads TGCGCCAGCAGCCAAGTAGGGGCGAACTATGGCTACACCTTC.

Here the CDR3 DNA reads TGTGCCTGGAGTTTTAGGAGAGATACGCAGTATTTT. It specifies CAWSFRRDTQYF. The rearrangement links TRBV30 to TRBJ2-3; D is unresolved. This CDR3 contains 12 residues. From germline, CDR1 is GTSNPN and CDR2 SVGIG (reference sequence). The germline V and J ends were trimmed by 2 bases and 5 bases, with 8 bases remaining between them.

The chain couples TRBV11-2 to TRBJ2-1; tentatively, D is TRBD1 or TRBD2 (5 bases each). The CDR3 is made up of 17 amino acids. Germline V CDR1 and CDR2: SGHAT, FQNNGV. Trimming stripped 7 bases from V and 0 bases from J, with 19 bases between. CDR3 loop: CASNSGEGSISYNEQFF. The CDR3 DNA sequence: TGTGCCAGCAACTCAGGAGAGGGGAGTATCTCCTACAATGAGCAGTTCTTC.

The genes are TRBV5-4 and TRBJ2-1; 8 bases are shared with TRBD1. The CDR3 covers 13 residues. Germline V gives CDR1 SGHNT, CDR2 YYREEE (reference sequence). V dropped 5 bases and J dropped 8; count of bases not matched to a gene: 6. The CDR3 is CASRDRVSDEQFF. The CDR3 bases are TGTGCCAGCAGGGACAGGGTTTCGGATGAGCAGTTCTTC.

The V gene is TRBV9, the J gene TRBJ2-6, with 8 bases fitting TRBD1. Trimming at V came to 2 bases and at J to 0 bases, leaving 7 bases not matched to a gene. This CDR3 contains 18 residues. Germline assignment: CDR1 SGDLS and CDR2 YYNGEE. CDR3 residues: CASSVAGQVNSGANVLTF. CDR3 coding DNA: TGTGCCAGCAGCGTGGCGGGACAGGTTAACTCTGGGGCCAACGTCCTGACTTTC. Drawing the rest from reference TRBV9 and TRBJ2-6, the complete variable domain is DSGVTQTPKHLITATGQRVTLRCSPRSGDLSVYWYQQSLDQGLQFLIQYYNGEERAKGNILERFSAQQFPDLHSELNLSSLELGDSALYFCASSVAGQVNSGANVLTFGAGSRLTVL.

J is TRBJ1-1 and V is TRBV25-1, with 9 bases that match TRBD1. V was pared by 8 bases and J by 2 bases, with 6 bases of the junction left unmatched. The germline V gene encodes CDR1 MGHDK and CDR2 SYGVNS. This CDR3 comprises 14 residues. The CDR3 here is CASSKDRGNTEAFF. The CDR3 DNA reads TGTGCCAGCTCCAAGGACAGGGGAAACACTGAAGCTTTCTTT. Full variable domain (missing parts from reference TRBV25-1 and TRBJ1-1): EADIYQTPRYLVIGTGKKITLECSQTMGHDKMYWYQQDPGMELHLIHYSYGVNSTEKGDLSSESTVSRIRTEHFPLTLESARPSHTSQYLCASSKDRGNTEAFFGQGTRLTVV.

This chain joins TRBV29-1 and TRBJ2-5; unclear D gene. The ends were cut back, 7 bases at V and 5 bases at J, with 11 bases in the middle. This CDR3 is built from 11 residues. CDR1 and CDR2 from the germline V gene are SQVTM and ANQGSEA. The DNA for the CDR3 is TGCAGCGCCAAGGTAGGGGAGACCCAGTACTTC. The encoded protein is CSAKVGETQYF. The variable domain in full, completed from reference TRBV29-1 and TRBJ2-5, reads SAVISQKPSRDICQRGTSLTIQCQVDSQVTMMFWYRQQPGQSLTLIATANQGSEATYESGFVIDKFPISRPNLTFSTLTVSNMSPEDSSIYLCSAKVGETQYFGPGTRLLVL.

The rearrangement uses TRBV6-5 and TRBJ2-3; no firm D call. Trimming took off 4 bases at V and 6 bases at J, with 5 bases between the two ends. CDR3 length: 11 amino acids. The germline gives CDR1 MNHEY, CDR2 SVGAGI. For the CDR3, the DNA is TGTGCCAGCAGTTTCGCGGATACGCAGTATTTT. This encodes CASSFADTQYF.

The chain recombines TRBV15 with TRBJ2-2, with 7 bases fitting TRBD1. Germline V lookup: CDR1 LNHNV, CDR2 YYDKDF (reference sequence). There are 15 residues in the CDR3. J lost 5 bases, V lost 3 bases, and 6 bases had no gene match. In DNA, the CDR3 is TGTGCCACCAGCAGTAACAGGGGTGGGACCGGGGAGCTGTTTTTT. Translation: CATSSNRGGTGELFF. The full variable domain, with the rest looked up from reference TRBV15 and TRBJ2-2, is DAMVIQNPRYQVTQFGKPVTLSCSQTLNHNVMYWYQQKSSQAPKLLFHYYDKDFNNEADTPDNFQSRRPNTSFCFLDIRSPGLGDTAMYLCATSSNRGGTGELFFGEGSRLTVL.

The CDR3: CASSSGGRFREKLFF. The CDR3 DNA reads as TGTGCCAGCAGCTCCGGGGGGCGGTTTCGAGAAAAACTGTTTTTT. The chain employs TRBV11-2 and TRBJ1-4, with a possible D match to TRBD1 (6 bases). The ends were cut back, 4 bases at V and 8 bases at J, with 17 bases in the middle. The CDR3 sequence is 15 residues long. Germline CDR1 SGHAT, CDR2 FQNNGV. The full variable domain, completed using reference TRBV11-2 and TRBJ1-4, is EAGVAQSPRYKIIEKRQSVAFWCNPISGHATLYWYQQILGQGPKLLIQFQNNGVVDDSQLPKDRFSAERLKGVDSTLKIQPAKLEDSAVYLCASSSGGRFREKLFFGSGTQLSVL.

The rearrangement uses TRBV10-1 and TRBJ2-7, with D unresolved. The germline V gene encodes CDR1 WNHNN and CDR2 SYGVQD (reference sequence). The V and J ends lost 8 bases and 1 base respectively, with 3 bases between them. The CDR3 runs to 10 residues. In DNA, the CDR3 is TGCGCCAGCCCGTCCTACGAGCAGTACTTC. Residues: CASPSYEQYF.

The chain combines TRBV6-6 with TRBJ1-5, with 9 bases that match TRBD1. The CDR3 contains 15 residues. Germline V gene sequence: CDR1 MNHNY, CDR2 SVGAGI (reference sequence). J lost 4 bases, V lost 6 bases, and 7 bases had no gene match. CDR3 DNA: TGTGCCAGCAGCCTGGGACAGGGTGGTAATCAGCCCCAGCATTTT. Residues: CASSLGQGGNQPQHF.

This sequence joins TRBV7-9 and TRBJ1-2, with 8 bases that match TRBD1. The CDR3 consists of 14 residues. The germline V gene encodes CDR1 SEHNR and CDR2 FQNEAQ (reference sequence). Trimming removed 5 bases from V and 6 bases from J; junction bases left unmatched: 8. DNA of the CDR3: TGTGCCAGCAGCGGAAAACAGGGGGAGGATGGCTACACCTTC. Its protein product is CASSGKQGEDGYTF.

This chain joins TRBV7-2 and TRBJ1-1; D perhaps matches TRBD1 (6 bases). The CDR3 totals 15 residues. Per the germline V gene, CDR1 is SGHTA and CDR2 is FQGNSA. V was pared by 2 bases and J by 3 bases, with 13 bases between. CDR3 sequence: CASSLWSGADTEAFF. The CDR3 DNA sequence: TGTGCCAGCAGCTTATGGTCGGGGGCCGACACTGAAGCTTTCTTT.

The chain uses TRBV6-1 and TRBJ2-1, with 9 bases fitting TRBD2. Germline CDR1 reads MNHNS; CDR2 reads SASEGT. The CDR3 has 17 residues. J was trimmed by 8 bases and V by 1 base; bases with no gene match: 12. CDR3 region: CASSEGRAAGGLDEQFF. In DNA form, the CDR3 reads TGTGCCAGCAGTGAAGGACGGGCGGCGGGGGGGCTGGATGAGCAGTTCTTC.

This clone appeared once. Other DNA sequences within the sample encode an identical CDR3. The chain employs TRBV7-9 and TRBJ1-1, with D hard to call. Germline CDR1 SEHNR, CDR2 FQNEAQ (reference sequence). V lost 5 bases and J lost 1, with 2 bases in between. This CDR3 comprises 11 residues. The CDR3 protein is CASSRNTEAFF. The CDR3 DNA reads as TGTGCCAGCAGCCGGAACACTGAAGCTTTCTTT.

The chain recombines TRBV4-2 with TRBJ2-7; 8 positions agree with TRBD1. Germline V CDR1 and CDR2: LGHNA, YNFKEQ. J gave up 9 bases and V 0 bases, and 7 bases lay outside the gene matches. This CDR3 is 14 amino acids long. In DNA, the CDR3 is TGTGCCAGCAGCCAAGACCCCGGACAGGGCGCGCAGTACTTC. This sequence encodes CASSQDPGQGAQYF.